Given below is one T cell receptor (beta chain) in context. The sample belongs to a study of identifying expanded T cells in peripheral blood. This CDR3 is built from 15 residues. Germline CDR1 SGHTA, CDR2 FQGTGA. V was shortened by 2 bases and J by 4 bases, with 11 bases between the two germline ends. The protocol was immunoSEQ multiplex PCR, while the TCRdb copy is restricted to in-frame clones and leaves out a portion. The table records around 82,000 clones, 65% to 85% of them present only once. This clonotype originated in a person aged 18 to 75 in good health. The sample was blood. J is TRBJ2-2 and V is TRBV7-3; no definite D call. Written as DNA, the CDR3 is TGTGCCAGCAGCTTATTGGCCTCCGGCACCGGGGAGCTGTTTTTT. Protein sequence: CASSLLASGTGELFF.